A single sample is the source of the 3 T cell receptor beta chains below, sequenced in a study of blood T cell repertoires in COVID-19. TCRdb's table, derived via immunoSEQ multiplex PCR, lists solely in-frame clones and lacks some. The sample lists 200,000 to 300,000 clones; 75% to 90% were seen once. Sequencing was performed on PBMCs or T cells enriched from blood (not recorded which). The receptors were sampled from a woman aged 35 to 49 with acute COVID-19.

This clone was seen once. The V call is TRBV6-5, the J call TRBJ2-7, with D perhaps TRBD1 (5 bases). Germline V gene lookup returns CDR1 MNHEY and CDR2 SVGAGI. This CDR3 spans 15 amino acids. V was trimmed by 6 bases and J by 3 bases, leaving 18 bases between them. The CDR3 here is CASRPSDTSYYEQYF. The CDR3 DNA reads TGTGCCAGCAGACCTTCGGACACTTCGTACTACGAGCAGTACTTC.

The V gene is TRBV19, the J gene TRBJ1-1; the D gene is possibly TRBD1 (5 bases). The CDR3 spans 16 residues. Between the trimmed V and J ends, which lost 4 bases and 2 bases, there was a span of 17 bases. Looked up from germline, CDR1 is LNHDA and CDR2 is SQIVND (reference sequence). Here the CDR3 reads CASSRARDDPNTEAFF. CDR3 nucleotides: TGTGCCAGTAGTAGAGCGCGGGACGACCCAAACACTGAAGCTTTCTTT.

The chain uses TRBV2 and TRBJ2-3; the D gene is possibly TRBD2 (5 bases). The CDR3 has 14 residues. With 1 base removed from V and 9 bases from J, the gap between germline ends came to 14 bases. In germline, CDR1 is SNHLY, CDR2 FYNNEI. Written as DNA, the CDR3 is TGTGCCAGCAGTGAAGAGCAGACCCGGGAAACGCAGTATTTT. This encodes CASSEEQTRETQYF.